A single sample gave rise to the 2 T cell receptor beta chains below, sequenced in a study of CD8+CD57+ T cells in acquired aplastic anemia. Profiling that covered TCR beta VDJ and CDR3 relied on genomic DNA as its template. TCRdb re-called the reads through MiXCR, storing one row per CDR3 protein. Of 150,000 to 200,000 distinct CDR3 sequences in the sample, around 43% are singletons; the top ten hold 2.5% to 4%. The patients chosen for sequencing had shown expansion of CD8+CD57+ cells (detected by flow cytometry). Material: sorted CD4+, CD8+, or CD8+CD57+ T cells (not recorded which) from PBMCs. All receptors derive from a human donor with aplastic anemia.

This clonotype has ten or more counts. V usage is TRBV5-1 and J usage is TRBJ1-1; TRBD1 agrees at 7 bases. The V gene's germline CDR1 is SGHRS and CDR2 YFSETQ. V shed 2 bases and J 4 bases; nucleotides not matched to a gene: 5. The CDR3 contains 14 residues. DNA of the CDR3: TGCGCCAGCAGCTTACAGGGGCATAGCACTGAAGCTTTCTTT. Translating gives CASSLQGHSTEAFF.

V gene TRBV4-2 combines with J gene TRBJ2-6; 10 bases map to TRBD2. CDR3 size: 19 residues. Germline-derived CDR1 and CDR2 are LGHNA and YNFKEQ. V lost 5 bases and J lost 5; bases outside the gene matches: 15. The CDR3 DNA reads TGTGCCAGCAGCGGGTTTCGGAGGAGCGGGGGGGCAAGGGCCAACGTCCTGACTTTC. Translated, it gives CASSGFRRSGGARANVLTF.